This T cell receptor (beta chain) was retrieved from a study of blood T cell repertoires in COVID-19. The table came from immunoSEQ multiplex PCR; TCRdb's copy has only in-frame clones and leaves some out. The table includes over 100,000 clones, about 87% detected once. The CDR3 extends over 14 amino acids. Germline CDR1 reads LNHDA; CDR2 reads SQIVND (reference sequence). The trim removed 4 bases at V and 4 bases at J, leaving 5 bases unmatched. Sequencing was carried out using peripheral blood. The V call is TRBV19, the J call TRBJ2-7, with 9 positions matching TRBD2. The source of this sequence is a middle-aged man with acute or convalescent COVID-19. The CDR3 DNA is TGTGCCAGTAGTACGTTAGCGGGGGTTTACGAGCAGTACTTC. This gives the protein CASSTLAGVYEQYF.